The 12 T cell receptor beta chains in this list originate from one sample, sequenced in a study of CD4 T cells in relation to SARS-CoV-2 and coronaviruses. The unexposed donors gave CD4+ T cells in 2011-2018, prior to COVID-19. The cells were cultured for less than twelve days before CD4+ T cells were isolated. What these receptors recognize is not known. Using immunoSEQ multiplex PCR, the repertoire was profiled, and TCRdb retains in-frame clones only, with some absent. The table lists about 21,000 clones, 76% of them singletons. Input material: CD4+ T cells from PBMCs, cultured in vitro. These receptor sequences come from a human donor in good health.

Remarks on this clone: An end of the junction does not agree with germline; a read error may underlie this. The V gene is TRBV6-4, the J gene TRBJ2-1; D may correspond to TRBD1 or TRBD2 (6 bases each). Germline V gene lookup returns CDR1 MRHNA and CDR2 SNTAGT. The CDR3 has 16 amino acids. The CDR3 loop reads CASSSPAGGSHNEQFF. The DNA for the CDR3 is TGTGCCAGCAGTTCCCCTGCCGGGGGCTCCCACAATGAGCAGTTCTTC.

This chain connects TRBV4-1 to TRBJ1-4; 7 nucleotides line up with TRBD1. V trimming: 0 bases; J trimming: 8 bases; junction bases outside the gene matches: 6. CDR3 size: 15 residues. Looked up from germline, CDR1 is MGHRA and CDR2 is YSYEKL. CDR3 in amino acids: CASSQDDRAGEKLFF. In DNA form, the CDR3 reads TGCGCCAGCAGCCAAGATGACAGGGCGGGAGAAAAACTGTTTTTT.

The gene calls are TRBV6-5 and TRBJ1-5; possible D gene TRBD1, 6 bases. CDR3 size: 12 residues. Germline-derived CDR1 and CDR2 are MNHEY and SVGAGI. V was shortened by 9 bases and J by 6 bases, with 12 bases between the two germline ends. The CDR3 coding sequence is TGTGCCAGTTCCAGGGGCGTTCAGCCCCAGCATTTT. Translated: CASSRGVQPQHF.

The chain uses TRBV5-1 and TRBJ2-3, with TRBD1 as a possible D gene (6 bases). Per the germline V gene, CDR1 is SGHRS and CDR2 is YFSETQ. The CDR3 covers 16 residues. The V gene lost 7 bases and the J gene lost 3 bases, with 21 bases spanning the gap. CDR3 DNA: TGCGCCAGCGTGGGGCAGGGGTCGGTGAATACAGATACGCAGTATTTT. It specifies CASVGQGSVNTDTQYF. Variable domain in full (rest from reference TRBV5-1 and TRBJ2-3): KAGVTQTPRYLIKTRGQQVTLSCSPISGHRSVSWYQQTPGQGLQFLFEYFSETQRNKGNFPGRFSGRQFSNSRSEMNVSTLELGDSALYLCASVGQGSVNTDTQYFGPGTRLTVL.

CDR3 DNA sequence: TGTGCCTGGAGTCCCAGTGGACAGGCCGTAGAGCAGTTCTTC. Translated, it gives CAWSPSGQAVEQFF. The chain is built from TRBV30 and TRBJ2-1, with TRBD1 matching over 7 bases. Germline CDR1 is GTSNPN and CDR2 is SVGIG (reference sequence). The CDR3 contains 14 residues. The trim removed 2 bases at V and 10 bases at J, leaving 11 bases unmatched.

The rearrangement links TRBV7-9 to TRBJ2-6; D is unclear. Germline V gene data show CDR1 as SEHNR and CDR2 as FQNEAQ (reference sequence). This CDR3 contains 17 residues. Trimming pared 3 bases from V and 4 bases from J, leaving 16 bases between. CDR3 residues: CASSFEALRLGANVLTF. The CDR3, as DNA: TGTGCCAGCAGCTTTGAGGCCCTACGTTTAGGGGCCAACGTCCTGACTTTC.

The V call is TRBV5-1, the J call TRBJ2-3; D gene uncertain. With 2 bases removed from V and 0 bases from J, the gap between germline ends came to 13 bases. The CDR3 runs 16 residues. Germline V CDR1 and CDR2: SGHRS, YFSETQ. This chain's CDR3 is CASSLGTVPSTDTQYF. CDR3 coding DNA: TGCGCCAGCAGCTTAGGAACGGTCCCCAGCACAGATACGCAGTATTTT. Full variable domain (rest looked up from reference TRBV5-1 and TRBJ2-3): KAGVTQTPRYLIKTRGQQVTLSCSPISGHRSVSWYQQTPGQGLQFLFEYFSETQRNKGNFPGRFSGRQFSNSRSEMNVSTLELGDSALYLCASSLGTVPSTDTQYFGPGTRLTVL.

V gene TRBV10-2 combines with J gene TRBJ1-4, with a weak D call TRBD1 (6 bases). V was cut by 9 bases and J by 7 bases, with 15 bases left in between. The CDR3 extends over 13 amino acids. Germline V gene sequence: CDR1 WSHSY, CDR2 SAAADI. Here the CDR3 reads CASGGGVGEKLFF. The CDR3 DNA reads TGCGCCAGTGGGGGGGGCGTCGGTGAAAAACTGTTTTTT.

This chain connects TRBV25-1 to TRBJ1-6; tentatively, D is TRBD1 (5 bases). Germline V CDR1 and CDR2: MGHDK, SYGVNS. The CDR3 spans 13 residues. V lost 3 bases, J lost 7 bases, and 7 bases lay in between. The chain's CDR3 is CASSDQGNSPLHF. DNA of the CDR3: TGTGCCAGCAGTGACCAGGGAAATTCACCCCTCCACTTT.

This chain links TRBV7-2 with TRBJ1-2; weak D call: TRBD1 (6 bases). V lost 4 bases and J lost 7, with 19 bases in between. CDR3 size: 15 residues. The germline CDR1 and CDR2 sequences are SGHTA and FQGNSA. CDR3 DNA: TGTGCCAGCAGCTCAGACCCGACAGGCAGGGGTGGCTACACCTTC. It translates to CASSSDPTGRGGYTF. The variable domain in full, with the rest retrieved from reference TRBV7-2 and TRBJ1-2, is GAGVSQSPSNKVTEKGKDVELRCDPISGHTALYWYRQSLGQGLEFLIYFQGNSAPDKSGLPSDRFSAERTGGSVSTLTIQRTQQEDSAVYLCASSSDPTGRGGYTFGSGTRLTVV.

This clone was seen only once. The chain recombines TRBV2 with TRBJ2-3; 8 bases align to TRBD1. The germline V gene encodes CDR1 SNHLY and CDR2 FYNNEI. The CDR3 consists of 15 residues. V shed 3 bases and J 2 bases; nucleotides not matched to a gene: 4. This CDR3 reads CASSDSQGATDTQYF. DNA for the CDR3: TGTGCCAGCAGTGACAGTCAGGGGGCCACAGATACGCAGTATTTT. Complete variable domain (other parts from reference TRBV2 and TRBJ2-3): EPEVTQTPSHQVTQMGQEVILRCVPISNHLYFYWYRQILGQKVEFLVSFYNNEISEKSEIFDDQFSVERPDGSNFTLKIRSTKLEDSAMYFCASSDSQGATDTQYFGPGTRLTVL.

The rearrangement joins TRBV24-1 to TRBJ2-7; 8 bases line up with TRBD1. J was trimmed by 5 bases and V by 3 bases; bases with no gene match: 11. CDR1 is KGHDR and CDR2 is SFDVKD in the germline V gene. The CDR3 totals 16 residues. In DNA form, the CDR3 reads TGTGCCACCAGTGATCCGGGACAGGCGGGTGGCCACGAGCAGTACTTC. This encodes CATSDPGQAGGHEQYF.